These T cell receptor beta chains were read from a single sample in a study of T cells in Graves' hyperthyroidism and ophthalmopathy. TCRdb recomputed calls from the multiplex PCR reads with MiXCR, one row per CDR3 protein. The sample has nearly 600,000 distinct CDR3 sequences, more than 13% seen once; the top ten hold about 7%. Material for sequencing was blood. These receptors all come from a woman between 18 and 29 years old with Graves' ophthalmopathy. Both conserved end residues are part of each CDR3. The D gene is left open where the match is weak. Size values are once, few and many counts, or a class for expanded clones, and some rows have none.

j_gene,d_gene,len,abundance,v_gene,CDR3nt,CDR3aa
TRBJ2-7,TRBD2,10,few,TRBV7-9,TGTGCTGTCGTGCGGGGGGAGCAGTACTTC,CAVVRGEQYF
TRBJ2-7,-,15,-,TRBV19,TGTGCCAGTAGTATAGTGGGGGTAACGGCGGACGAGCAGTACTTC,CASSIVGVTADEQYF
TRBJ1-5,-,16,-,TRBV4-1,TGCGCCAGCAGCCAAGAGGGGAACCTTCGCAATCAGCCCCAGCATTTT,CASSQEGNLRNQPQHF
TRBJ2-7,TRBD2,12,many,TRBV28,TGTGCCAGCAGTTCCGGGACTAGCAAGCAGTACTTC,CASSSGTSKQYF
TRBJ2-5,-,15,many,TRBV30,TGTGCCTGGAGTGTAGGAACAGCGAGACAAGAGACCCAGTACTTC,CAWSVGTARQETQYF
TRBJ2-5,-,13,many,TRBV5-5,TGTGCCAGCAGCCCGTGGGATCAAGAGACCCAGTACTTC,CASSPWDQETQYF
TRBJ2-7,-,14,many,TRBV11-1,TGTGCCAGCAGTCGGGACACCTATTCCTACGAGCAGTACTTC,CASSRDTYSYEQYF
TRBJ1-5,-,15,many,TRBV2,TGTGCCAGCGGAGATTATATGGACGGCAATCAGCCCCAGCATTTT,CASGDYMDGNQPQHF
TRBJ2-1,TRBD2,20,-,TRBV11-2,TGTGCCAGCAGCTTACGAAGACTAGCGGGAGGGGGGAGGTCCTACAATGAGCAGTTCTTC,CASSLRRLAGGGRSYNEQFF
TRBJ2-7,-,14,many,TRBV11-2,TGTGCCAGCAGCTTAGATCTTAGGGCCAGGGAGCAGTACTTC,CASSLDLRAREQYF
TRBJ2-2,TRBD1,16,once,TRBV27,TGTGCCAGCAGTTTAGGACAGGGGGCTTACACCGGGGAGCTGTTTTTT,CASSLGQGAYTGELFF
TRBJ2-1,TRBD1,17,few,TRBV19,TGTGCCAGTAGTATAACGGCAGGGACAGGCCCGAGGAATGAGCAGTTCTTC,CASSITAGTGPRNEQFF
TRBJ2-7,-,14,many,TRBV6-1,TGTGCCAGCAGTGAGGGGGGCGGGACCTACGAGCAGTACTTC,CASSEGGGTYEQYF
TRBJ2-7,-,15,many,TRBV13,TGTGCCAGCAGCTTAGAGGGACGGGGGTCTGACGAGCAGTACTTC,CASSLEGRGSDEQYF
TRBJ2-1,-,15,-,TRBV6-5,TGTGCCAGCAGTTACGAGGCTGGGGGGAACAATGAGCAGTTCTTC,CASSYEAGGNNEQFF